The T cell receptor beta chain under discussion was sequenced for a study of blood T cell repertoires in COVID-19. Study as a whole: The origin of the acute and convalescent COVID-19 samples was the United States, Italy and Spain.

In the authors' methods: Scientists estimated how many nucleated cells there were by amplifying reference gene primers. Sequencing was performed with immunoSEQ multiplex PCR; in TCRdb, only in-frame clones are kept and a portion is missing. V and J calls and clone size are those listed in that table; D and trimming were worked out from the DNA. Of 230,000 or so clones in the sample, about four fifths were seen once. In germline, CDR1 is SGHNT, CDR2 YENEEA. The CDR3 sequence is 18 residues long. The junction had 10 bases not matched to a gene; V was cut back by 0 bases and J by 5 bases. Those enrolled in Seattle joined during active infection and were followed longitudinally afterward.

Input material: peripheral blood. The clonotype originates from a woman of 80 years or more with COVID-19, enrolled during active disease. The chain employs TRBV11-3 and TRBJ2-3, with TRBD2 matching over 11 bases. The CDR3 region has the DNA TGTGCCAGCAGCTTAGAGGCGGGAGTGACTAGCGGGATAGATACGCAGTATTTT. Its protein product is CASSLEAGVTSGIDTQYF.